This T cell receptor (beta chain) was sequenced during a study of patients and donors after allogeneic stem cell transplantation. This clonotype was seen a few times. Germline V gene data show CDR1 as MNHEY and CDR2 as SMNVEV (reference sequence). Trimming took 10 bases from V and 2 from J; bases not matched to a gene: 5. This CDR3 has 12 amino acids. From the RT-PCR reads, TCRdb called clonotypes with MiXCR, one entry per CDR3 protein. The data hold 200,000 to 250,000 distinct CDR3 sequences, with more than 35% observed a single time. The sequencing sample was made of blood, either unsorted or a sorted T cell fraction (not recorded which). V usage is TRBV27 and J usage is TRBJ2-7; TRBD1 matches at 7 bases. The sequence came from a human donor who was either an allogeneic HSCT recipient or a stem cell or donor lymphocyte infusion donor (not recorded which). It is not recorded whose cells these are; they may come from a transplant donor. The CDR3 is CATRDRAYEQYF. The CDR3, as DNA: TGTGCCACCAGAGACAGGGCCTACGAGCAGTACTTC.